This TCR beta chain was identified during a study of cytomegalovirus exposure and HLA in healthy donors. Produced via immunoSEQ multiplex PCR; TCRdb's table is partial and in-frame only. The sample carries tens of thousands of clones, about 91% recorded once. The J segment lost 7 bases and the V segment lost 4 bases, leaving 6 bases of the junction unmatched. The CDR3 is 14 residues long. Germline CDR1 ENHRY, CDR2 SYGVKD. With regard to this clone: The antigen remains unidentified.

The study's findings and limits: Listed as cytomegalovirus-associated were 164 TCR beta chains. For cytomegalovirus status, the classifier reportedly gave diagnoses with high specificity and sensitivity.

The sequencing input was PBMCs. The chain carries TRBV10-3 and TRBJ2-1; TRBD1 matches 8 bases. The receptor was isolated from a woman aged 18-30 years in good health and CMV-seronegative. CDR3 in amino acids: CAISGGTGRNEQFF. CDR3 DNA: TGTGCCATCAGTGGGGGGACAGGACGGAATGAGCAGTTCTTC.